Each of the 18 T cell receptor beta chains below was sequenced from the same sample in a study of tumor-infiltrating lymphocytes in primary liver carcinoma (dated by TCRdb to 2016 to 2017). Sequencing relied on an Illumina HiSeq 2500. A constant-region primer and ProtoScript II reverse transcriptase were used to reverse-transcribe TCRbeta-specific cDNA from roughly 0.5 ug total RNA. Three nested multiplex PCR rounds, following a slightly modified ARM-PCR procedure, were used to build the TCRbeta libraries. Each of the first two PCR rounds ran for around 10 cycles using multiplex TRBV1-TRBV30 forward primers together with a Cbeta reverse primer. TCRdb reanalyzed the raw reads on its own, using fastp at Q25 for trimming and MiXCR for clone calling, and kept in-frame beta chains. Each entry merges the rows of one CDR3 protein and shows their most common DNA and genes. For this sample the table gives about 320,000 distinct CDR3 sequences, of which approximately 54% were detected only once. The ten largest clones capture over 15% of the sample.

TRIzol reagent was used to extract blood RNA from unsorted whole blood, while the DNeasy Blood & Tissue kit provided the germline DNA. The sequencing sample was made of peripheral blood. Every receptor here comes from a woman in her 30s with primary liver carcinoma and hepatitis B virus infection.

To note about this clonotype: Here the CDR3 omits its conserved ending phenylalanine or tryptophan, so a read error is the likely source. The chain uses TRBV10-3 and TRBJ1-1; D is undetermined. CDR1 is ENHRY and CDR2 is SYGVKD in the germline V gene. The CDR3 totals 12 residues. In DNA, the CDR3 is TGTGCCGTCAGTGAGAGGGAGACTGAAGCTTTCATT. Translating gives CAVSERETEAFI.

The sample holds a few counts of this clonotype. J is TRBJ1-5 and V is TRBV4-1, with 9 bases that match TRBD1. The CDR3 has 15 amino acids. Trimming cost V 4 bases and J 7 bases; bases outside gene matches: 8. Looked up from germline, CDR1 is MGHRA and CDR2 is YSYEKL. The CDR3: CASSLGQGPDQPQHF. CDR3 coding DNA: TGCGCCAGCAGCCTGGGACAGGGACCTGACCAGCCCCAGCATTTT.

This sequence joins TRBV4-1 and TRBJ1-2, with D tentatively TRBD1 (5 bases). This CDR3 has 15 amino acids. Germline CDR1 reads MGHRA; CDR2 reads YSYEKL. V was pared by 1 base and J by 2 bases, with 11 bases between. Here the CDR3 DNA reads TGCGCCAGCAGCCAAGGCTCGCCAGGGAACTATGGCTACACCTTC. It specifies CASSQGSPGNYGYTF.

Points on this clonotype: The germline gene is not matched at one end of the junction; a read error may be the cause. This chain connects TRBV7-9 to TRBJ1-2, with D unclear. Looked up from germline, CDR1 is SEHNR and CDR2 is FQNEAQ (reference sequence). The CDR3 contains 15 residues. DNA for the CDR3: TGTGTCAGCAGCTTAGAAAGACCGGCTAACTATGGTTACACCTTC. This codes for CVSSLERPANYGYTF.

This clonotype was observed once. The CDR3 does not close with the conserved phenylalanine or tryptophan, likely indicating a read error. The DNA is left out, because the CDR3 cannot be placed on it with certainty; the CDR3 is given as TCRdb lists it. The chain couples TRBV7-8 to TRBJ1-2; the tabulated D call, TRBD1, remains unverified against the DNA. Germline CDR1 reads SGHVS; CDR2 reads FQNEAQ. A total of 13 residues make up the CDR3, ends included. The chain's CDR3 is CASSFGTGAGYIL.

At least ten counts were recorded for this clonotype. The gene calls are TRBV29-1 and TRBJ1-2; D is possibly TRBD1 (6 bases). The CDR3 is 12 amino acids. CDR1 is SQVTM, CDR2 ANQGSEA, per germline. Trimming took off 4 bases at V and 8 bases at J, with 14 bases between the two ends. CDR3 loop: CSVGQDIPGYTF. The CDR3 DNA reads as TGCAGCGTTGGACAGGACATACCGGGCTACACCTTC.

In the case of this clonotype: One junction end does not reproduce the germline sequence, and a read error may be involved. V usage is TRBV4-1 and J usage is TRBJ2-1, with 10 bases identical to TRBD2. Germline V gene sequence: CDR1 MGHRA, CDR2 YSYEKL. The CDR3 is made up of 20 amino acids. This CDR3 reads CASSQDYGLAGVSFPSEQFF. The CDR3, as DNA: TGTGCCAGCAGCCAAGATTACGGCCTAGCGGGAGTTTCTTTCCCCAGTGAGCAGTTCTTC.

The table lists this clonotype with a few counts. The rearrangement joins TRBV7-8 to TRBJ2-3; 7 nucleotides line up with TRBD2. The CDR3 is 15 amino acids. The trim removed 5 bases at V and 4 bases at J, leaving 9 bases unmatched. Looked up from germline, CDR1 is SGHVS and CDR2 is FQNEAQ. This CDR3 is CASSPHRLAADTQYF. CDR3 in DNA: TGTGCCAGCAGCCCCCATCGACTAGCCGCAGATACGCAGTATTTT.

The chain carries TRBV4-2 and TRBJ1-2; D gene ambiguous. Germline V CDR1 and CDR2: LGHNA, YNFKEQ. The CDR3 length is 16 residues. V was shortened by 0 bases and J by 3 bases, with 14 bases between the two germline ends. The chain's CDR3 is CASSQDKESPYYGYTF. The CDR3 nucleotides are TGTGCCAGCAGCCAAGATAAAGAGTCGCCTTACTATGGCTACACCTTC.

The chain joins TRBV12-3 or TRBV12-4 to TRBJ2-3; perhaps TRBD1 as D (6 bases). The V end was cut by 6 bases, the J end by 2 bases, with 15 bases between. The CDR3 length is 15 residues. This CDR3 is CASSQMKGDTDTQYF. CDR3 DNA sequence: TGTGCCAGCAGCCAGATGAAGGGGGACACAGATACGCAGTATTTT.

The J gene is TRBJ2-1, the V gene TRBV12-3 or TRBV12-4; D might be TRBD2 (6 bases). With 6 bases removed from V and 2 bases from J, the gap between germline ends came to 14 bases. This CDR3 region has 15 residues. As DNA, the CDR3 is TGTGCCAGCAGGTCCACGGGAGAGGCCTACAATGAGCAGTTCTTC. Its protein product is CASRSTGEAYNEQFF.

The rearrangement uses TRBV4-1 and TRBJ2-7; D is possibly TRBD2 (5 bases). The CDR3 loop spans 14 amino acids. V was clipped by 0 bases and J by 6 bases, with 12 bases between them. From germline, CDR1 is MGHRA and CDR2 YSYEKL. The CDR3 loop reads CASSQDPSEGEQYF. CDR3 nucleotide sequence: TGCGCCAGCAGCCAAGATCCCTCCGAGGGCGAGCAGTACTTC.

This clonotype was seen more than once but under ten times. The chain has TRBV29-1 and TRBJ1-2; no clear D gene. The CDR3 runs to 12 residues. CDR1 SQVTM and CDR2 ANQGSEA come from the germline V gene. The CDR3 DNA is TGCACCCCGTGGACCCCAGGTTGGGGCTACACCTTC. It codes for CTPWTPGWGYTF.

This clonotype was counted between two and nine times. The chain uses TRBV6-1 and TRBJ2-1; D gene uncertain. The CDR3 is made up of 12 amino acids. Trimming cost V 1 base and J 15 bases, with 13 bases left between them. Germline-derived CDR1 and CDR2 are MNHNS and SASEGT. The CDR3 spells CASSEEVGPRFF. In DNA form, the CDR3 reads TGTGCCAGCAGTGAAGAGGTCGGACCTCGGTTCTTC.

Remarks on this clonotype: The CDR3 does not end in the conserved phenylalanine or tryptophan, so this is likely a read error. The CDR3 region has the DNA TGCGCCAGCGGACACTCACAGGGTGCGGTAGCCTATGGCTACACCTCC. Its translation: CASGHSQGAVAYGYTS. The rearrangement joins TRBV4-1 to TRBJ1-2; D perhaps matches TRBD1 (6 bases). Germline V lookup: CDR1 MGHRA, CDR2 YSYEKL. This CDR3 spans 16 amino acids. Trimming cost V 8 bases and J 4 bases, with 23 bases left between them.

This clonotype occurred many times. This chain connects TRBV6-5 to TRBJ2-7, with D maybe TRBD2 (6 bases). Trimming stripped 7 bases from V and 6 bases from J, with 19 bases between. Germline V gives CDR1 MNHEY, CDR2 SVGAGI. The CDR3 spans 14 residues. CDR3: CASTAAPDYSEQYF. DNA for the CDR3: TGTGCCAGCACCGCGGCACCGGACTACTCCGAGCAGTACTTC.

CDR3 in amino acids: CASKKGGRGEAFF. The CDR3 DNA is TGTGCCAGCAAAAAGGGCGGCAGGGGTGAAGCTTTCTTT. The chain joins TRBV28 to TRBJ1-1; weak D call: TRBD1 (6 bases). V lost 7 bases to trimming and J lost 7 bases, with 16 bases between them. This CDR3 has 13 residues. CDR1 and CDR2 (germline): MDHEN, SYDVKM.

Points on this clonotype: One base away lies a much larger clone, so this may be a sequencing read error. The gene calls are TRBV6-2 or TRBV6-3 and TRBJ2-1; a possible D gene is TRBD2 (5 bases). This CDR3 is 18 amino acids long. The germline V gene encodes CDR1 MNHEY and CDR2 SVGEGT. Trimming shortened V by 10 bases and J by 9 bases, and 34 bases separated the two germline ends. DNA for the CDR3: TGTGCCATCACCTATGAGACTATGGGGTCAGGATTGTATGGTGAGCAGTTCTTC. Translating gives CAITYETMGSGLYGEQFF.